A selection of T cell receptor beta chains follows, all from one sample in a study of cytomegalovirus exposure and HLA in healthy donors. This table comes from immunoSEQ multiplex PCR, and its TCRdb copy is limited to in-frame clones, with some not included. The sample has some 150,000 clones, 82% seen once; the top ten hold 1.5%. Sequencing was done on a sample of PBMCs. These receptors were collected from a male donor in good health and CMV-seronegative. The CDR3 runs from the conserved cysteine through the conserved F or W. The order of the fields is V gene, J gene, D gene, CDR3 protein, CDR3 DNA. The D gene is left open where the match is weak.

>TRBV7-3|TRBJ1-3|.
CASSLVGGTGNTIYF
TGTGCCAGCAGCTTAGTAGGGGGTACTGGAAACACCATATATTTT
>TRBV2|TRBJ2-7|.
CASTVEDSYEQYF
TGTGCCAGCACTGTTGAGGACTCCTACGAGCAGTACTTC
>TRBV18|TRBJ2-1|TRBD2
CASSPGTTYNEQFF
TGTGCCAGCTCACCAGGGACTACTTACAATGAGCAGTTCTTC
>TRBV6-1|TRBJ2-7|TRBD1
CASSVRDSTTYEQYF
TGTGCCAGCAGTGTACGGGACAGCACGACCTACGAGCAGTACTTC
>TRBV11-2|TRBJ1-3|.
CASSFAPGRKRGGNTIYF
TGTGCCAGCAGCTTCGCCCCGGGACGTAAGAGGGGGGGAAACACCATATATTTT
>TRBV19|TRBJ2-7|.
CASSILSSGEQYF
TGTGCCAGTAGTATACTGTCCTCGGGCGAGCAGTACTTC
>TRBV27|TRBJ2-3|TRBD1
CASSLFAGQGGTNTQYF
TGTGCCAGCAGTTTATTCGCGGGACAGGGAGGTACAAATACGCAGTATTTT
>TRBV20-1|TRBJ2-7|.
CSASSQYEQYF
TGCAGTGCTAGCTCACAGTACGAGCAGTACTTC
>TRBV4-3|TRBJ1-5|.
CASSQERGSNQPQHF
TGCGCCAGCAGCCAAGAAAGGGGTAGCAATCAGCCCCAGCATTTT
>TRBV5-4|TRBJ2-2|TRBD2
CASKSLGRAGAGELFF
TGTGCCAGCAAATCGTTAGGGAGGGCCGGCGCCGGGGAGCTGTTTTTT